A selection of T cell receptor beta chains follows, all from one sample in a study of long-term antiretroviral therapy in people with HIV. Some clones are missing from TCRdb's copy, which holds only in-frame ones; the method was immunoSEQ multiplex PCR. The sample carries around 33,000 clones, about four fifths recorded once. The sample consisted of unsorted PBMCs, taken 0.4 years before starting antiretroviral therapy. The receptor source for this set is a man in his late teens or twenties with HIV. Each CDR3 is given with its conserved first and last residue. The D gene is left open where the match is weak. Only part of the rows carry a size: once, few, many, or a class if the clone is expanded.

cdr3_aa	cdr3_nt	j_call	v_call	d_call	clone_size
CAISESPGATGDEQYF	TGTGCCATCAGTGAGTCACCGGGGGCGACAGGTGACGAGCAGTACTTC	TRBJ2-7	TRBV10-3	-	-
CASSLGLQRSTQYF	TGTGCCAGCAGTTTGGGGCTTCAGCGTAGTACCCAGTACTTC	TRBJ2-5	TRBV27	-	-
CASSNPTSGTQYF	TGTGCCAGCAGCAACCCTACATCCGGTACGCAGTATTTT	TRBJ2-3	TRBV9	-	-
CASSHPTNEKLFF	TGTGCCAGCAGCCACCCAACTAATGAAAAACTGTTTTTT	TRBJ1-4	TRBV14	-	-
CASSLGRQGIETQYF	TGTGCTAGCAGCTTAGGTCGCCAGGGGATAGAGACCCAGTACTTC	TRBJ2-5	TRBV7-7	-	-
CAWTTQGLFYEQYF	TGTGCCTGGACCACACAGGGACTCTTCTACGAGCAGTACTTC	TRBJ2-7	TRBV30	-	-
CAFGGPRTYEQYF	TGTGCCTTCGGCGGGCCACGGACCTACGAGCAGTACTTC	TRBJ2-7	TRBV10-3	-	once
CASSVGGDDGYTF	TGTGCCAGCAGTGTAGGGGGGGATGATGGCTACACCTTC	TRBJ1-2	TRBV6-1	-	-
CASSDPSGTSGHVSYNEQFF	TGTGCCAGCAGCGACCCCAGTGGGACTAGCGGACACGTCTCCTACAATGAGCAGTTCTTC	TRBJ2-1	TRBV9	TRBD2	-
CAWNRGTLGTNEKLFF	TGTGCCTGGAATCGGGGGACCCTTGGGACTAATGAAAAACTGTTTTTT	TRBJ1-4	TRBV30	-	-
CASSAAYEQYF	TGTGCCAGCAGTGCAGCCTACGAGCAGTACTTC	TRBJ2-7	TRBV2	-	-
CASSQRGTVSYNEQFF	TGCGCCAGCAGCCAGCGCGGGACAGTCTCCTACAATGAGCAGTTCTTC	TRBJ2-1	TRBV4-1	-	-
CASSDSPGQGQGNTIYF	TGTGCCAGCAGTGACTCCCCTGGACAGGGGCAAGGAAACACCATATATTTT	TRBJ1-3	TRBV6-4	TRBD1	-
CASSKLAGGASGANVLTF	TGTGCCAGCAGCAAACTAGCGGGGGGTGCTTCTGGGGCCAACGTCCTGACTTTC	TRBJ2-6	TRBV5-8	TRBD2	-
CASTSGTGGNYGYTF	TGTGCCAGTACCTCGGGGACAGGCGGTAACTATGGCTACACCTTC	TRBJ1-2	TRBV19	TRBD1	-
CASSTDGYNEQFF	TGTGCCAGCAGCACGGACGGGTACAATGAGCAGTTCTTC	TRBJ2-1	TRBV6-5	-	once
CAWRDKNTGELFF	TGTGCCTGGAGGGACAAGAACACCGGGGAGCTGTTTTTT	TRBJ2-2	TRBV30	-	few
CASSRGAGGYEQYF	TGTGCCAGTAGTCGGGGGGCAGGCGGCTACGAGCAGTACTTC	TRBJ2-7	TRBV19	-	few
CASSQGGNGNTIYF	TGCGCCAGCAGCCAAGGAGGGAACGGAAACACCATATATTTT	TRBJ1-3	TRBV4-3	-	-
CASSLTPDTEAFF	TGTGCCAGCAGCTTAACCCCGGACACTGAAGCTTTCTTT	TRBJ1-1	TRBV7-2	-	once
CASSWGSNYNEKLFF	TGTGCCAGCAGCTGGGGGTCGAACTACAATGAAAAACTGTTTTTT	TRBJ1-4	TRBV6-5	-	once
CASSLAKVGTDNYEQYF	TGTGCCAGCAGCTTAGCGAAGGTTGGGACGGATAACTACGAGCAGTACTTC	TRBJ2-7	TRBV7-6	-	-
CSVPSGTGGYTF	TGCAGCGTACCCTCGGGAACGGGAGGCTACACCTTC	TRBJ1-2	TRBV29-1	-	-
CASSERDGNNYGYTF	TGTGCCAGCAGTGAACGGGACGGAAATAACTATGGCTACACCTTC	TRBJ1-2	TRBV6-1	-	few
CASSVTLVDTQYF	TGCGCCAGCAGTGTAACACTAGTGGATACGCAGTATTTT	TRBJ2-3	TRBV10-1	-	-
CASSPGTGGRGSGYTF	TGTGCCAGCAGCCCCGGGACAGGGGGGAGGGGGTCTGGCTACACCTTC	TRBJ1-2	TRBV5-5	TRBD1	-
CASSDPRRGGEQYF	TGTGCCAGCAGTGACCCGCGCAGGGGCGGCGAGCAGTACTTC	TRBJ2-7	TRBV25-1	-	-
CASSLDGGKNTF	TGCGCCAGCAGCTTGGATGGGGGGAAGAACACCTTC	TRBJ1-2	TRBV5-1	-	few
CASSIRQGAVTGELFF	TGTGCCAGCAGCATCCGACAGGGGGCAGTCACCGGGGAGCTGTTTTTT	TRBJ2-2	TRBV5-4	TRBD1	-
CASSGGQGYEQYF	TGCGCCAGCAGCGGGGGACAGGGCTACGAGCAGTACTTC	TRBJ2-7	TRBV4-3	TRBD1	-
CASSLAVGGTDTQYF	TGCGCCAGCAGCTTGGCTGTCGGAGGCACAGATACGCAGTATTTT	TRBJ2-3	TRBV5-1	-	-
CASSSGTVYEQYF	TGTGCCAGCAGCTCCGGGACAGTCTACGAGCAGTACTTC	TRBJ2-7	TRBV11-2	TRBD1	-
CASSSRGRNQPQHF	TGTGCCAGCAGCTCTCGAGGGCGCAATCAGCCCCAGCATTTT	TRBJ1-5	TRBV7-2	-	few
CASSPGTNYGYTF	TGTGCCAGCTCACCAGGGACTAACTATGGCTACACCTTC	TRBJ1-2	TRBV18	-	-
CASSIEAGVYGYTF	TGTGCCAGTAGTATAGAGGCTGGGGTCTATGGCTACACCTTC	TRBJ1-2	TRBV19	-	-
CASSLVPDRGGNQPQHF	TGCGCCAGCAGCTTAGTGCCCGACAGGGGAGGCAATCAGCCCCAGCATTTT	TRBJ1-5	TRBV5-1	TRBD1	-
CASSRYRGHGANTQYF	TGTGCCAGCAGTCGATACAGGGGGCACGGCGCCAATACGCAGTATTTT	TRBJ2-3	TRBV27	TRBD1	-
CASSASPHAPAGDYGYTF	TGTGCCAGCAGCGCCAGTCCCCACGCACCCGCAGGGGACTATGGCTACACCTTC	TRBJ1-2	TRBV9	-	-
CASPFGEKGDEQFF	TGTGCCAGTCCCTTCGGAGAGAAGGGAGATGAGCAGTTCTTC	TRBJ2-1	TRBV19	-	-
CASSATGFYEQYF	TGTGCCAGCAGTGCCACGGGATTCTACGAGCAGTACTTC	TRBJ2-7	TRBV2	-	-
CASSNGGLAGANEQFF	TGTGCCAGCTCCAACGGGGGACTAGCGGGAGCCAATGAGCAGTTCTTC	TRBJ2-1	TRBV5-4	TRBD2	-
CASSQSIRLNTEAFF	TGTGCCAGCAGCCAATCTATAAGATTGAACACTGAAGCTTTCTTT	TRBJ1-1	TRBV16	-	-